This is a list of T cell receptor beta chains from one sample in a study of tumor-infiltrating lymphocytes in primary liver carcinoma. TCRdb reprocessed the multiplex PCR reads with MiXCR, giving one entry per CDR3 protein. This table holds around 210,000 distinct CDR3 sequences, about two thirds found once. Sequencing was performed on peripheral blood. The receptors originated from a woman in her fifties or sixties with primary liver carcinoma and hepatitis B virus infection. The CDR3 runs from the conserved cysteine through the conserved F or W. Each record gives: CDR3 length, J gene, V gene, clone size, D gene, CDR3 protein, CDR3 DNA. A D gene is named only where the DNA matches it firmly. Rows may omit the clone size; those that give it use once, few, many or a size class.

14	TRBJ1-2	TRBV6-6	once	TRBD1	CASSNAGTVYGYTF	TGTGCCAGCAGTAACGCTGGGACAGTCTATGGCTACACCTTC
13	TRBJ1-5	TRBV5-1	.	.	CASSPGINHPQHF	TGCGCCAGCAGCCCCGGGATCAATCATCCCCAGCATTTT
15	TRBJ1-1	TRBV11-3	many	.	CASSLGSQGRTEAFF	TGTGCCAGCAGCTTAGGTTCCCAGGGGAGGACTGAAGCTTTCTTT
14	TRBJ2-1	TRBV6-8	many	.	CARGRGTADNEQFF	TGTGCCAGGGGGAGGGGGACAGCCGACAATGAGCAGTTCTTC
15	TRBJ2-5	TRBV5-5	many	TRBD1	CASSLGTGVGETQYF	TGTGCCAGCAGCTTAGGGACAGGGGTAGGAGAGACCCAGTACTTC
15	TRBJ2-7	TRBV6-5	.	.	CTSSFSGSVAYEQYF	TGTACCAGCAGTTTTTCCGGGTCGGTTGCTTACGAGCAGTACTTC
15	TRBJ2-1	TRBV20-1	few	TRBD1	CSAAPQGSGYNEQFF	TGCAGTGCTGCTCCACAGGGGAGTGGCTACAATGAGCAGTTCTTC
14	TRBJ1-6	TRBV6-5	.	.	CTSGTSSFTSHLHF	TGTACCAGCGGGACCTCGAGCTTCACCTCACACCTCCACTTT
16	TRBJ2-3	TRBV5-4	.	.	CASSLPTGGSTDTQYF	TGTGCCAGCAGCCTCCCTACCGGGGGATCCACAGATACGCAGTATTTT
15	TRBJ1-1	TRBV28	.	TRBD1	CASSTGGAGVTEAFF	TGTGCCAGCAGCACAGGGGGCGCGGGGGTCACTGAAGCTTTCTTT
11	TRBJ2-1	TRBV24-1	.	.	CATNDGLVEFF	TGTGCCACCAATGATGGCCTAGTCGAGTTCTTC
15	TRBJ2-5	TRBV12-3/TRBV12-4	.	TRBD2	CASTPGGSFQETQYF	TGTGCCAGCACCCCTGGCGGGAGTTTTCAAGAGACCCAGTACTTC
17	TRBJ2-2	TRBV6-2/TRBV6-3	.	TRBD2	CTNSYWGSGSVNGELFF	TGTACCAACAGTTATTGGGGTAGCGGGAGTGTTAACGGGGAGCTGTTTTTT
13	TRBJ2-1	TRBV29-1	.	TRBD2	CIGRSGGYSEQFF	TGCATCGGGAGGAGCGGGGGGTACAGTGAGCAGTTCTTC
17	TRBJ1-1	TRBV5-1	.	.	CASSLAGQGTHEAGAFF	TGCGCCAGCAGCCTGGCAGGGCAGGGGACCCACGAAGCTGGAGCTTTCTTT
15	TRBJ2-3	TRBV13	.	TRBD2	CASSFGLAGGDAQYF	TGTGCCAGCAGCTTCGGACTAGCGGGAGGAGATGCGCAGTATTTT
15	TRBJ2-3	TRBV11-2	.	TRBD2	CARSPGLAGPDTHYF	TGTGCCAGAAGCCCTGGGCTAGCGGGCCCAGATACGCACTATTTT
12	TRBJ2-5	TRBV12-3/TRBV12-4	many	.	CASSTDLGTQYF	TGTGCCAGCAGCACTGACCTCGGGACCCAGTACTTC
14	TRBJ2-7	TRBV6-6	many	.	CASSYAQGRGEQYF	TGTGCCAGCAGTTACGCCCAGGGGCGGGGGGAGCAGTACTTC
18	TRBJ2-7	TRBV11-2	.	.	CASSPIRRQRTVGYKQYF	TGTGCCAGCAGCCCCATCCGGAGGCAGCGTACAGTGGGCTACAAGCAGTACTTC
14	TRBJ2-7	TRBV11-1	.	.	CASSLGVRAYEQYF	TGTGCCAGTAGCTTAGGGGTCAGGGCCTACGAGCAGTACTTC
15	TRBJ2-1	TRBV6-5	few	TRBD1	CASTQGGTPNNEQFF	TGTGCCAGCACTCAAGGGGGCACGCCAAACAATGAGCAGTTCTTC
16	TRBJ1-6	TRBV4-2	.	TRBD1	CASNDRGSDRNSPLHF	TGTGCCAGCAACGACAGGGGGTCTGACAGAAATTCGCCCCTCCACTTT
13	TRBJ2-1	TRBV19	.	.	CASRGFRYNEQFF	TGTGCCAGTAGGGGGTTCCGGTACAATGAGCAGTTCTTC
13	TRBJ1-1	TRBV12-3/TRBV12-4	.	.	CASSFPGAAEAFF	TGTGCCAGCAGTTTTCCAGGGGCCGCTGAAGCTTTCTTT
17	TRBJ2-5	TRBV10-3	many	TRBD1	CAISEGLGTATQETQYF	TGTGCCATCAGTGAAGGCCTAGGGACAGCAACTCAAGAGACCCAGTACTTC
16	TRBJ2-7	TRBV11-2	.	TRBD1	CASNHNTGTVSYEQYF	TGTGCCAGCAACCATAATACCGGGACAGTTTCCTACGAGCAGTACTTC
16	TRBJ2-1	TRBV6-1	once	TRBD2	CASSGSSGRPGNEQFF	TGTGCCAGCAGTGGGTCTAGCGGGAGACCGGGAAATGAGCAGTTCTTC
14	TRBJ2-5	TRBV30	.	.	CAWSVGEGGETQYF	TGTGCCTGGAGTGTTGGAGAGGGCGGCGAGACCCAGTACTTC
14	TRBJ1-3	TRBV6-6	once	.	CASSQGISGDTIYF	TGTGCCAGCAGCCAGGGCATTTCTGGAGACACTATATATTTT
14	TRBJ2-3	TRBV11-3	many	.	CASSLLVSTDTQYF	TGTGCCAGCAGCCTACTAGTCAGCACAGATACGCAGTATTTT
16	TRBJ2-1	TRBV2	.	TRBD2	CASRETSGSSYNEQFF	TGTGCCAGCAGGGAGACTAGCGGGAGCTCCTACAATGAGCAGTTCTTC
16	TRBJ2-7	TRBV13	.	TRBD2	CVSSLRTSETFYEQYF	TGTGTCAGCAGCTTAAGAACTAGCGAGACCTTTTACGAGCAGTACTTC
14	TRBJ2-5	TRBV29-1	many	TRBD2	CSVEGASGMVTQYF	TGCAGCGTTGAAGGGGCTAGCGGGATGGTGACCCAGTACTTC
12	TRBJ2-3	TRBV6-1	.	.	CAVVAQSDTQYF	TGTGCCGTAGTGGCCCAATCAGATACGCAGTATTTT
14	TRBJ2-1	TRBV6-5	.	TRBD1	CASSRTGVPNEQFF	TGTGCCAGCAGTAGGACAGGTGTCCCCAATGAGCAGTTCTTC
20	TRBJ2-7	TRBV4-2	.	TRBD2	CASSPSVGGGNPASLHEQYF	TGTGCCAGCAGCCCCTCGGTCGGCGGGGGTAACCCGGCTTCCCTCCACGAGCAGTACTTC
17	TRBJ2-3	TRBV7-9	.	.	CASSLESGGLVTDTQYF	TGTGCCAGCAGCTTAGAGTCCGGGGGACTTGTCACAGATACGCAGTATTTT
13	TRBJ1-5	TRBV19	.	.	CASSMVSNQPQHF	TGTGCCAGTAGTATGGTCAGCAATCAGCCCCAGCATTTT
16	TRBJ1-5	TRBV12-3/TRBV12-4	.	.	CASSFGQPSMGQPQHF	TGTGCCAGCAGTTTCGGGCAGCCCTCCATGGGTCAGCCCCAGCATTTT
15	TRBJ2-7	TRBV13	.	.	CASSYEGSSVGEQCF	TGTGCCAGCAGCTATGAAGGATCGTCAGTAGGCGAGCAGTGCTTC
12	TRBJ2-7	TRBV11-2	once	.	CASNHTRHEHYF	TGTGCCAGCAACCACACAAGACACGAGCACTACTTC
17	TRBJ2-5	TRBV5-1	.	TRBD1	CASSLAGQGSRGETQYF	TGCGCCAGCAGCTTGGCGGGACAGGGATCGAGAGGAGAGACCCAGTACTTC
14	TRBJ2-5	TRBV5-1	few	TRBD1	CASSSIDRGETQYF	TGCGCCAGCAGCTCCATAGACAGGGGTGAGACCCAGTACTTC
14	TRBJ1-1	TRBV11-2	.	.	CASSFDPTNAEAFF	TGTGCCAGTAGCTTCGATCCGACGAACGCTGAAGCTTTCTTT
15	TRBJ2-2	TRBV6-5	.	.	CASNKIPDSTEELFF	TGTGCAAGCAATAAAATTCCGGACAGCACCGAGGAGCTGTTTTTT
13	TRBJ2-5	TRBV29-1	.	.	CSASEGPLETQYF	TGCAGCGCTTCTGAGGGCCCCCTTGAGACCCAGTACTTC
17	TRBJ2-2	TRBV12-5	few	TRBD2	CASAPVGSGRWTGELFF	TGTGCTAGTGCCCCGGTTGGTAGCGGGAGGTGGACCGGGGAGCTGTTTTTT
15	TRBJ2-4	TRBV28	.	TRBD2	CDSSLAGAGKNIQYF	TGTGACAGCAGTCTAGCGGGGGCTGGCAAAAACATTCAGTACTTC
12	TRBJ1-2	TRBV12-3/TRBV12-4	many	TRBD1	CASRDRLYGYTF	TGTGCCAGCAGGGACAGGTTGTATGGCTACACCTTC
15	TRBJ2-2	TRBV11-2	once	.	CASSSPPTRTGELFF	TGTGCCAGTAGTTCACCCCCGACCAGAACCGGGGAGCTTTTTTTT
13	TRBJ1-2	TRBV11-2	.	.	CASRLGAGFGCTF	TGCGCCAGCAGATTAGGGGCCGGTTTTGGCTGCACCTTC
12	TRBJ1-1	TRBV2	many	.	CASTRDGTEAFF	TGTGCCAGCACGCGGGACGGCACTGAAGCTTTCTTT
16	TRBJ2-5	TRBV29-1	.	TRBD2	CSVEGGTSGRWNEQYF	TGCAGCGTTGAAGGTGGGACTAGTGGGAGGTGGAATGAGCAGTACTTC
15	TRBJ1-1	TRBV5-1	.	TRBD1	CASSPRSTGGTEAFF	TGCGCCAGCAGCCCCCGATCGACAGGGGGGACTGAAGCTTTCTTT
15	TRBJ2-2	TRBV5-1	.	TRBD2	CASRPIAGGTGELFF	TGCGCCAGCAGGCCCATAGCGGGAGGAACCGGGGAGCTGTTTTTT
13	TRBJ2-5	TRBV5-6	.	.	CASSLPGKETQYF	TGTGCCAGCAGCTTGCCAGGAAAAGAGACCCAGTACTTC
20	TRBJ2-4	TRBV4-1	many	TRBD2	CASSQVRSSGRDIAKNIQYF	TGCGCCAGCAGCCAAGTTCGTTCTAGCGGGAGGGACATAGCCAAAAACATTCAGTACTTC
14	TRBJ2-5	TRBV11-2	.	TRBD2	CASSFQVAGETQYF	TGTGCCAGCAGCTTCCAGGTAGCGGGAGAGACCCAGTACTTC
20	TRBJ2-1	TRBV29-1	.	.	CSVPALGVREYRKSYNEQFF	TGCAGCGTTCCCGCGCTGGGTGTTCGGGAGTACAGAAAATCCTACAATGAGCAGTTCTTC